The T cell receptor beta chain described here comes from a study of blood T cell repertoires in COVID-19. Overall study context: Sites in the United States, Italy and Spain provided acute and convalescent COVID-19 samples. Sample material is recorded as cDNA or gDNA derived from T cells, B-cell-depleted T cells, or PBMCs.

Trimming removed 2 bases from V and 1 base from J; junction bases left unmatched: 8. The CDR3 has 17 residues. The germline V gene encodes CDR1 SGHTA and CDR2 FQGNSA. As originally analysed: Estimation of nucleated cell counts was performed using reference gene primer amplification. TCRdb's copy holds only in-frame clones and misses some; the assay was immunoSEQ multiplex PCR. V and J calls plus clone size are reproduced from that table; the DNA served to infer D and trimming. Found here are more than 200,000 clones, around 90% of them singletons; the top ten hold roughly 4.9%. Seattle participants joined during active infection and were tracked over time.

This TCR was sampled from a woman aged 55-70 years with COVID-19, enrolled during active disease. The rearrangement joins TRBV7-2 to TRBJ2-3, with 8 nucleotides matching TRBD2. The sample was peripheral blood. The CDR3 is CASSLSASGWGTDTQYF. In nucleotides, the CDR3 is TGTGCCAGCAGCTTATCGGCTAGCGGGTGGGGCACAGATACGCAGTATTTT.